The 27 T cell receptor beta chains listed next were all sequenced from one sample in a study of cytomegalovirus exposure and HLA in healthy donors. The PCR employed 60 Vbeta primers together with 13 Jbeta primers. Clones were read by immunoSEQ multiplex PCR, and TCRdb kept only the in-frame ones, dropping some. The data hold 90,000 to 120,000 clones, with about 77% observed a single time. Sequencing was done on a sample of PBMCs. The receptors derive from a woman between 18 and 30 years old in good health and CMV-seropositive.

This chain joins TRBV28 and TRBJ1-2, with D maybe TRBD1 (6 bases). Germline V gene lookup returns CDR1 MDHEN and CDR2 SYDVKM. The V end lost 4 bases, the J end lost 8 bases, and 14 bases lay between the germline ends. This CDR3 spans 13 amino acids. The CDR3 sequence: CASSSGGVRGYTF. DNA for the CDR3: TGTGCCAGCAGTTCGGGGGGCGTCAGGGGCTACACCTTC.

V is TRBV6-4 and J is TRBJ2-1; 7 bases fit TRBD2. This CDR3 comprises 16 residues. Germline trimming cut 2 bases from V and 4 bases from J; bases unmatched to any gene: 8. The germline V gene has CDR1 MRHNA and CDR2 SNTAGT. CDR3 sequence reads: CASSDQPLASYNEQFF. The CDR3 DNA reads TGTGCCAGCAGTGACCAACCACTAGCGTCTTACAATGAGCAGTTCTTC.

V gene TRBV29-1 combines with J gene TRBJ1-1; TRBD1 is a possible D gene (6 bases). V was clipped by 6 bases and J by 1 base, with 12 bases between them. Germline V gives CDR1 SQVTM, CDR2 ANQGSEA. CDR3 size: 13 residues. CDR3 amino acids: CSVYRAGNTEAFF. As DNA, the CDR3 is TGCAGCGTATACAGGGCAGGGAACACTGAAGCTTTCTTT.

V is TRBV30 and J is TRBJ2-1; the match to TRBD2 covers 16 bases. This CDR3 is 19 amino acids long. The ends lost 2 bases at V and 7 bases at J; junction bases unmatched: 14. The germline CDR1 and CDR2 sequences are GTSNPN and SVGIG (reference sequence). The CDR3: CAWSPGTSGRAYLRNEQFF. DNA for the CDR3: TGTGCCTGGAGTCCCGGGACTAGCGGGAGGGCCTACTTGCGGAATGAGCAGTTCTTC.

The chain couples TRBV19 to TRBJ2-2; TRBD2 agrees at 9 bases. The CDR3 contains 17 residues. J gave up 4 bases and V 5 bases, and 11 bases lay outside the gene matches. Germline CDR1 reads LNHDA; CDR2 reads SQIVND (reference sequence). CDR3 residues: CASSHSPGLASTGELFF. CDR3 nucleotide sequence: TGTGCCAGTAGTCACTCTCCTGGACTAGCGAGCACCGGGGAGCTGTTTTTT.

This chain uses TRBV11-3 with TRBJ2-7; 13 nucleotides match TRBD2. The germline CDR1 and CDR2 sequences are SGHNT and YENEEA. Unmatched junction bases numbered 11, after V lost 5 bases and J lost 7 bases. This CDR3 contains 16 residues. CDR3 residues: CASSEIGTSGEEEQYF. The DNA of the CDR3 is TGTGCCAGCAGCGAAATCGGGACTAGCGGGGAGGAAGAGCAGTACTTC.

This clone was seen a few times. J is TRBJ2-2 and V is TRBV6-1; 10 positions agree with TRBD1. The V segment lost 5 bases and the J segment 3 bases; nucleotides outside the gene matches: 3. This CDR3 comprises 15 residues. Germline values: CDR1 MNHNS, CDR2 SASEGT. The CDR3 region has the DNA TGTGCCAGCAGTACCGGGACAGGGGACACCGGGGAGCTGTTTTTT. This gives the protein CASSTGTGDTGELFF.

This CDR3 is CASSEARPYKREGPPGELFF. CDR3 DNA sequence: TGCGCCAGCAGTGAGGCTAGGCCCTATAAGCGGGAGGGACCACCCGGGGAGCTGTTTTTT. The V gene is TRBV10-1, the J gene TRBJ2-2; 10 positions agree with TRBD2. Germline values: CDR1 WNHNN, CDR2 SYGVQD (reference sequence). Germline trimming cut 2 bases from V and 6 bases from J; bases unmatched to any gene: 18. The CDR3 contains 20 residues.

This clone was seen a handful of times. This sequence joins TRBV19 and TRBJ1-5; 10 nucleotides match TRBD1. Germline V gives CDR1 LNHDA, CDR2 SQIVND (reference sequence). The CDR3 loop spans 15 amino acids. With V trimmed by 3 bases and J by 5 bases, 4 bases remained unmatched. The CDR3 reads CASSIRDRGDQPQHF. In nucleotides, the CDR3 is TGTGCCAGTAGTATCCGGGACAGGGGCGATCAGCCCCAGCATTTT.

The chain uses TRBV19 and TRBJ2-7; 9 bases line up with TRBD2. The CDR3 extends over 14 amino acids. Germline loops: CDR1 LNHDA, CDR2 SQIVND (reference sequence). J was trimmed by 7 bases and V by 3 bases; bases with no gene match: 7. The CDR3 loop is CASSMAGGPREQYF. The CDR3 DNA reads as TGTGCCAGTAGTATGGCGGGAGGGCCGCGAGAGCAGTACTTC. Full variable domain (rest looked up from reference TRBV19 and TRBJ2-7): DGGITQSPKYLFRKEGQNVTLSCEQNLNHDAMYWYRQDPGQGLRLIYYSQIVNDFQKGDIAEGYSVSREKKESFPLTVTSAQKNPTAFYLCASSMAGGPREQYFGPGTRLTVT.

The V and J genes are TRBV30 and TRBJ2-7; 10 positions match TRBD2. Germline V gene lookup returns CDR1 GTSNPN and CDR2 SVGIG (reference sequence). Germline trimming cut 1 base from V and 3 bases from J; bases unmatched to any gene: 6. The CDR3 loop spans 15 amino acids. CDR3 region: CAWSDEASGSYEQYF. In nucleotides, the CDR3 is TGTGCCTGGAGTGATGAGGCTAGCGGGAGCTACGAGCAGTACTTC. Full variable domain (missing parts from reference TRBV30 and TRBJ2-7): SQTIHQWPATLVQPVGSPLSLECTVEGTSNPNLYWYRQAAGRGLQLLFYSVGIGQISSEVPQNLSASRPQDRQFILSSKKLLLSDSGFYLCAWSDEASGSYEQYFGPGTRLTVT.

CDR3 bases: TGTGCCAGCGCCAGAGGGTTCTCCTACAATGAGCAGTTCTTC. Protein: CASARGFSYNEQFF. The V and J genes are TRBV19 and TRBJ2-1; D is possibly TRBD2 (5 bases). CDR3 length equals 14 residues. Germline V gene lookup returns CDR1 LNHDA and CDR2 SQIVND (reference sequence). Trimming stripped 9 bases from V and 0 bases from J, with 12 bases between.

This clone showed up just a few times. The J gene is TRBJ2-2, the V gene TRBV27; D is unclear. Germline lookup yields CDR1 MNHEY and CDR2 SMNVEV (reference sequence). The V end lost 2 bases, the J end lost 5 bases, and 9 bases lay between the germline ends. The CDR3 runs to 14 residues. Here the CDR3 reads CASSLQSATGELFF. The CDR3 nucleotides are TGTGCCAGCAGTTTACAGAGCGCGACCGGGGAGCTGTTTTTT.

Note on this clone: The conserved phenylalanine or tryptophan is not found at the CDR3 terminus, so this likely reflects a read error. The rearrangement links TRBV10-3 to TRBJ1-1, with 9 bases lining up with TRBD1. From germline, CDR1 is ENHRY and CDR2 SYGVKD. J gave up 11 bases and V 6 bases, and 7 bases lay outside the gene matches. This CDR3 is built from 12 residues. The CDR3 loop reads CAIRLGTGHAFL. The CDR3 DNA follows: TGTGCCATCAGACTCGGGACAGGGCATGCTTTCCTT.

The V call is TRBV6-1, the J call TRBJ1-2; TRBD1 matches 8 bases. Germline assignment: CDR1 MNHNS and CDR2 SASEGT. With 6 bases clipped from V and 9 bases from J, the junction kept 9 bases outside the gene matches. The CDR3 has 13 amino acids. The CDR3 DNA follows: TGTGCCAGCAGACAAGGACAGGGCAGCAGCTACACCTTC. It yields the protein CASRQGQGSSYTF.

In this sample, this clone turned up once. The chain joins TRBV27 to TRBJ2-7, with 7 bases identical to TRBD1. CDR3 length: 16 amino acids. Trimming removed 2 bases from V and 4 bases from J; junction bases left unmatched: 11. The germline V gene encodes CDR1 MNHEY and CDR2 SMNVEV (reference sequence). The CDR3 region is CASSLAETGLPYEQYF. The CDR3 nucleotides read TGTGCCAGCAGTTTAGCCGAGACAGGGCTCCCTTACGAGCAGTACTTC.

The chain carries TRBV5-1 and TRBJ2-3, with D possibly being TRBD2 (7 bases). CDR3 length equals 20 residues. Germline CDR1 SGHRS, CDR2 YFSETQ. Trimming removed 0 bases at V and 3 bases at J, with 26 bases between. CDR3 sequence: CASSLARSGTGEGGTDTQYF. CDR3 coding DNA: TGCGCCAGCAGCTTGGCCAGGAGCGGGACCGGAGAAGGGGGGACAGATACGCAGTATTTT.

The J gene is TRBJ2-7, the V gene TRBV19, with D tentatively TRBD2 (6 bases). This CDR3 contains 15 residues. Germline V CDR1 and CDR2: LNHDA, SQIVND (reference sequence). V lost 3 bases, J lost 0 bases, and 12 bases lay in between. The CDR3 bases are TGTGCCAGTAGTATCATGGACGGGAGCTCCTACGAGCAGTACTTC. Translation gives CASSIMDGSSYEQYF.

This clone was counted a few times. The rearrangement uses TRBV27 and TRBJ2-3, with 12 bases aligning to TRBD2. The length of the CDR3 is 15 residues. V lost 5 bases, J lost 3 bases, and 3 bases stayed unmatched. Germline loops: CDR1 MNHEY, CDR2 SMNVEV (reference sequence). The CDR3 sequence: CASSLAGGPTDTQYF. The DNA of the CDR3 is TGTGCCAGCAGTCTAGCGGGAGGGCCAACAGATACGCAGTATTTT.

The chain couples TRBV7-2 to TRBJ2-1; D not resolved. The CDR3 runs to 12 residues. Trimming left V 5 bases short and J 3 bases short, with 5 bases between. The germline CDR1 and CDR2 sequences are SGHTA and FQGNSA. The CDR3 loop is CASSPGYNEQFF. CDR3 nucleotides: TGTGCCAGCAGCCCCGGCTACAATGAGCAGTTCTTC.

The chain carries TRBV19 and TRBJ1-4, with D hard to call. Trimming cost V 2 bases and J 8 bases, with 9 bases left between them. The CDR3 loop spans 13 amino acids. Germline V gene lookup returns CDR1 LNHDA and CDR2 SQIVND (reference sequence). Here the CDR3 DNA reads TGTGCCAGTAGTATACAGGTACAAGAAAAACTGTTTTTT. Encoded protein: CASSIQVQEKLFF.

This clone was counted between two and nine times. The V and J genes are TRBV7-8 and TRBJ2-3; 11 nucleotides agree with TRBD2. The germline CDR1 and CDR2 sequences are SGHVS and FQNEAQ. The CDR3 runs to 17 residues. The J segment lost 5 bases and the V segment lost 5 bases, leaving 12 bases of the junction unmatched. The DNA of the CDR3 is TGTGCCAGCAGCCATAGTACGACTAGCGGGGCGGGAGATACGCAGTATTTT. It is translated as CASSHSTTSGAGDTQYF.

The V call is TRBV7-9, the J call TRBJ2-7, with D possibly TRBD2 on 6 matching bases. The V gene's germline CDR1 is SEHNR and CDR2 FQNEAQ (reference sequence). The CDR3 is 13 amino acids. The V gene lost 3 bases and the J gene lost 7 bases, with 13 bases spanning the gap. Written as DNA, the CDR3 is TGTGCCAGCAGCTTCGGAGGGAGCCGAGAGCAGTACTTC. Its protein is CASSFGGSREQYF.

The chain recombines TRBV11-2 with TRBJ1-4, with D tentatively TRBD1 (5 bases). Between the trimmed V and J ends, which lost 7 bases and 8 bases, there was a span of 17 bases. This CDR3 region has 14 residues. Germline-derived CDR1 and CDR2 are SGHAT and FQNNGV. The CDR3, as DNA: TGTGCCAGCAACCGGGGGAGGGAGGAAGAAAAACTGTTTTTT. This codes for CASNRGREEEKLFF.

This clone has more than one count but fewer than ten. CDR3 loop: CASSLSGSGNEQYF. In DNA, the CDR3 is TGTGCCAGCAGCCTTAGCGGGAGTGGTAACGAGCAGTACTTC. The chain carries TRBV9 and TRBJ2-7; 9 nucleotides agree with TRBD2. CDR1 is SGDLS and CDR2 is YYNGEE in the germline V gene. V lost 4 bases to trimming and J lost 5 bases; unmatched junction nucleotides: 7. The CDR3 sequence is 14 residues long.

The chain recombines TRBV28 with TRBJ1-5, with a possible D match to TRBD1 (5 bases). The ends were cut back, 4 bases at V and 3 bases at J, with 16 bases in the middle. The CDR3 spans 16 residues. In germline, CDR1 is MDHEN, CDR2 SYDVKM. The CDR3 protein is CASSSKGLLDNQPQHF. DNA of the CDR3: TGTGCCAGCAGTTCTAAGGGGCTCCTGGACAATCAGCCCCAGCATTTT.

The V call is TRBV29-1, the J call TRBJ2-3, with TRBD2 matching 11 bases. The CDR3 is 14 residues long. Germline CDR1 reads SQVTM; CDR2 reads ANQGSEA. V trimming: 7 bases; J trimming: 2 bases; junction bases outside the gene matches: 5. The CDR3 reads CSAELAGDTDTQYF. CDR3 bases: TGCAGCGCCGAACTAGCGGGAGACACAGATACGCAGTATTTT.